This T cell receptor (beta chain) was sequenced during a study of PD-1 blockade in classical Hodgkin lymphoma. This CDR3 contains 11 residues. Deletions cut 6 bases from V and 7 bases from J, with 7 bases between. Germline values: CDR1 SEHNR, CDR2 FQNEAQ (reference sequence). TCRdb keeps only in-frame clones here, not all; method: immunoSEQ multiplex PCR. The data show 20,000 to 25,000 clones, 90% seen once. Documented time point: newly diagnosed, previously untreated cHL patient sample. From thawed PBMCs, CD4+ T cells were purified using magnetic negative selection. The TCR comes from a human donor with classical Hodgkin lymphoma. The chain employs TRBV7-9 and TRBJ2-1; D gene unclear. Sequenced sample: CD4+ T cells from blood. The CDR3 DNA sequence: TGTGCCAGCAGTCAACGGAATGAGCAGTTCTTC. Residues: CASSQRNEQFF. Supplemented by reference TRBV7-9 and TRBJ2-1, the full variable domain reads DTGVSQNPRHKITKRGQNVTFRCDPISEHNRLYWYRQTLGQGPEFLTYFQNEAQLEKSRLLSDRFSAERPKGSFSTLEIQRTEQGDSAMYLCASSQRNEQFFGPGTRLTVL.